The clone carrying this T cell receptor beta chain has more than one count but fewer than ten. As yet, its antigen is unknown. Drawing of peripheral blood yielded about 9.7 milliliters from each donor. Samples each yielded at least 5 micrograms of total RNA. The record originates from a study of blood T cells in healthy people across ages. The study's findings and limits: Aged donors had fewer naive CD4+ cells and lower diversity than long-lived donors. Per million T cells, TCR beta diversity dropped about linearly as age rose.

Next came a second PCR, run for about 6 to 12 cycles, which used a sample-barcoded 5' primer along with a J-beta primer mix. A single record per CDR3 protein comes from TCRdb applying MiXCR to the 5' RACE reads. Of 600,000 to 650,000 distinct CDR3 sequences listed, roughly 53% were seen once; the top ten hold over 30%. This CDR3 has 14 amino acids. Germline assignment: CDR1 SEHNR and CDR2 FQNEAQ (reference sequence). The germline V and J ends were trimmed by 0 bases and 10 bases, with 13 bases remaining between them. This receptor was obtained from a man in his sixties in good health. The genes are TRBV7-9 and TRBJ2-1; D remains unclear. Sequencing was performed on blood. The CDR3 sequence is CASSLAGRPREQFF. The CDR3 DNA follows: TGTGCCAGCAGCTTAGCAGGCCGACCTAGAGAGCAGTTCTTC.